This TCR beta chain was retrieved from a study of shared clonotypes between healthy human individuals. Overall study findings and caveats: Compared with clonotypes that all four donors shared, non-shared clonotypes had lower generation probabilities.

Trimming removed 3 bases at V and 7 bases at J, with 4 bases between. The CDR3 sequence is 11 residues long. Per the germline V gene, CDR1 is MDHEN and CDR2 is SYDVKM. CD8 cells regarded as naive lacked CD45RO, were positively chosen for CCR7, and omitted terminally differentiated effector memory CD45RA+ cells. This clone was detected only once. Its antigen is unknown. This same CDR3 is encoded by further DNA sequences in the sample. TCRdb's copy holds only in-frame clones and misses some; the assay was immunoSEQ multiplex PCR. Of a few million clones listed, roughly 95% are singletons. The sequence derives from a man between 18 and 29 years old in good health. Some clones in this sample may be carry-over from other donors' samples. Sequencing was done on a sample of naive CD8+ T cells from PBMCs. This sequence joins TRBV28 and TRBJ2-1; no clear D gene. CDR3 residues: CASSLTNEQFF. The CDR3 region has the DNA TGTGCCAGCAGTTTGACGAATGAGCAGTTCTTC.